The present entry profiles one T cell receptor beta chain with its context. Its antigen is unknown. The PCR made use of 60 Vbeta and 13 Jbeta primers. Only in-frame clones appear in the TCRdb table, and some are missing; sequencing was by immunoSEQ multiplex PCR. The sample includes 66,000 or so clones, roughly 90% of them seen just once. The data were taken from a study of cytomegalovirus exposure and HLA in healthy donors. Study observations and caveats: Donors belonging to an Asian-associated ancestry cluster reportedly showed fewer N-insertions in productive TCRs than the approximately 670-donor mean, according to what a later analysis found.

This CDR3 has 15 residues. V shed 4 bases and J shed 0 bases, with 13 bases lying between them. Germline-derived CDR1 and CDR2 are SGHRS and YFSETQ. The sequencing input was PBMCs. The chain has TRBV5-1 and TRBJ2-5; D is perhaps TRBD2 (5 bases). This TCR was sampled from a man younger than 40 in good health and CMV-seropositive. CDR3 bases: TGCGCCAGCAGCGGATCCGGGATCCACCAAGAGACCCAGTACTTC. Protein sequence: CASSGSGIHQETQYF.